These T cell receptor beta chains were read from a single sample in a study of T cell clones after liver transplantation. The protocol was immunoSEQ multiplex PCR, while the TCRdb copy is restricted to in-frame clones and leaves out a portion. The profile covers under 130,000 clones, with about 81% appearing a single time and around 3% taken by the ten largest. The sample in question was CD4+ T cells from blood, obtained 47 months after liver transplant. The receptors come from a human patient who received a liver transplant. Some T cells may be supplied by the graft donor. Both conserved end residues are part of each CDR3. D genes are given only for firm matches. For some rows the clone size is stated as once, few or many, or as a class when expanded; others skip it.

NA,NA,TRBJ2-5,TRBV7-3,TGTGCCAGCAGCTTAGCTAGTCACCAGACCCAGTACTTC,CASSLASHQTQYF
NA,TRBD1,TRBJ1-5,TRBV18,TGTGCCAGCTCACTGGGGGTTGGGACAGGGAGAAATCAGCCCCAGCATTTT,CASSLGVGTGRNQPQHF
NA,TRBD2,TRBJ2-3,TRBV29-1,TGCAGCGTTCCCCGGGGTAGCGGGAGTACAGATACGCAGTATTTT,CSVPRGSGSTDTQYF
few,NA,TRBJ1-4,TRBV4-2,TGTGCCAGCAGCCAAGGGAACAGGGTAAATGAAAAACTGTTTTTT,CASSQGNRVNEKLFF
NA,NA,TRBJ2-3,TRBV18,TGTGCCAGCACACTGCTCGGGCCGGCCTTGATGGATACGCAGTATTTT,CASTLLGPALMDTQYF
few,NA,TRBJ2-1,TRBV28,TGTGCCAGCAGTTTAGTAGGACTATCGTTACTCTTC,CASSLVGLSLLF
once,TRBD1,TRBJ2-1,TRBV15,TGTGCCACCAGCAGCGGGACAGGGCTCGGCAATGAGCAGTTCTTC,CATSSGTGLGNEQFF
NA,TRBD2,TRBJ2-3,TRBV4-3,TGCGCCAGCAGCCAAGATAGGGACCCGGGAGGTTTTTCTAGCACAGATACGCAGTATTTT,CASSQDRDPGGFSSTDTQYF
many,TRBD1,TRBJ2-7,TRBV7-6,TGTGCCAGCAGAGACATGACGGGACAGGGGGTAGAGCAGTACTTC,CASRDMTGQGVEQYF
NA,NA,TRBJ2-3,TRBV11-3,TGTGCCAGCAGCCCCGGGTCTGGCAGTGGCACAGATACGCAGTATTTT,CASSPGSGSGTDTQYF
NA,TRBD1,TRBJ1-2,TRBV28,TGTGCCAGCAGTTTACTGTACAGGGGAGGATATGGCTACACCTTC,CASSLLYRGGYGYTF
NA,NA,TRBJ2-7,TRBV6-1,TGTGCCAGCAGTGCCAGGGGGGAATACGAGCAGTACTTC,CASSARGEYEQYF
NA,NA,TRBJ1-4,TRBV6-1,TGTGCCAGCAGTGTAAGGCAGGGGAGTGAAAAACTGTTTTTT,CASSVRQGSEKLFF
NA,TRBD2,TRBJ2-3,TRBV4-1,TGCGCCAGCAGCCAAGAAGGACTAGCGGGAGCCCCAGATACGCAGTATTTT,CASSQEGLAGAPDTQYF
NA,TRBD1,TRBJ2-2,TRBV4-1,TGCGCCAGCGGGGGTCTACAGGGGGTCACCGGGGAGCTGTTTTTT,CASGGLQGVTGELFF
NA,TRBD1,TRBJ1-2,TRBV6-1,TGTGCCAGCAGTGACCGAATGGGACAGGGCACTAACTATGGCTACACCTTC,CASSDRMGQGTNYGYTF
once,NA,TRBJ1-1,TRBV11-2,TGTGCCAGCAGCCCCACCGGGGGAAACACTGAAGCTTTCTTT,CASSPTGGNTEAFF
NA,NA,TRBJ1-2,TRBV2,TGTGCCAGCAGTGAATGGGAGGGCTACACCTTC,CASSEWEGYTF
NA,TRBD1,TRBJ2-7,TRBV2,TGTGCCAGCAGGGGACAGGGGAAGGGCTTCTACGAGCAGTACTTC,CASRGQGKGFYEQYF